One sample yielded the 9 T cell receptor beta chains listed below, sequenced in a study of OX40 agonist ivuxolimab in advanced cancers. Generated by immunoSEQ multiplex PCR, the TCRdb table keeps only in-frame clones and is missing some. The sample consists of some 95,000 clones, less than 90% of them appearing once. This sample comprised CD4+ or CD8+ T cells sorted from blood, obtained in a trial of the OX40 agonist ivuxolimab. These TCRs come from an adult with an advanced solid tumor such as melanoma, head and neck, liver or kidney cancer.

J is TRBJ2-1 and V is TRBV2, with D perhaps TRBD1 or TRBD2 (5 bases each). The germline V gene encodes CDR1 SNHLY and CDR2 FYNNEI. The CDR3 is 13 residues long. V was cut by 0 bases and J by 9 bases, with 9 bases left in between. CDR3 sequence (DNA): TGTGCCAGCAGTGAAGCAGAGAGGGGTGAGCAGTTCTTC. This encodes CASSEAERGEQFF. Complete variable domain (other parts from reference TRBV2 and TRBJ2-1): EPEVTQTPSHQVTQMGQEVILRCVPISNHLYFYWYRQILGQKVEFLVSFYNNEISEKSEIFDDQFSVERPDGSNFTLKIRSTKLEDSAMYFCASSEAERGEQFFGPGTRLTVL.

The V call is TRBV7-8, the J call TRBJ1-3; 9 bases agree with TRBD1. This CDR3 region has 19 residues. Losses at the gene ends were 4 bases for V and 0 bases for J; bases not matched to a gene: 13. Germline assignment: CDR1 SGHVS and CDR2 FQNEAQ. The CDR3 DNA follows: TGTGCCAGCAGCTGGGGTAGGACAGGGGATTCTCTCTCTGGAAACACCATATATTTT. This encodes CASSWGRTGDSLSGNTIYF.

The chain combines TRBV27 with TRBJ2-5, with 9 bases aligning to TRBD2. In germline, CDR1 is MNHEY, CDR2 SMNVEV (reference sequence). J gave up 5 bases and V 2 bases, and 12 bases lay outside the gene matches. This CDR3 is 17 amino acids long. In DNA, the CDR3 is TGTGCCAGCAGTTTAGGGACTAGCTCTTTTCGTCGGGAGACCCAGTACTTC. Translated: CASSLGTSSFRRETQYF.

V gene TRBV4-3 combines with J gene TRBJ1-3; weak D call: TRBD1 (5 bases). From germline, CDR1 is LGHNA and CDR2 YSLEER. This CDR3 has 17 residues. The V end lost 0 bases, the J end lost 0 bases, and 12 bases lay between the germline ends. CDR3 sequence: CASSQDWGGFSGNTIYF. The CDR3, as DNA: TGCGCCAGCAGCCAAGATTGGGGGGGATTCTCTGGAAACACCATATATTTT.

This rearrangement joins TRBV7-3 to TRBJ2-3, with 10 bases that match TRBD2. The V gene end was trimmed by 5 bases and the J gene end by 6 bases; junction bases not matched to a gene: 11. The CDR3 is 16 amino acids. Germline-derived CDR1 and CDR2 are SGHTA and FQGTGA. The CDR3 DNA is TGTGCCAGCAGCCATCCTAGCGGGAGTTTCTCGGATACGCAGTATTTT. It codes for CASSHPSGSFSDTQYF.

Here the CDR3 DNA reads TGCAGCGTGCGGGCCGGGGACAGGGGATTCTACGAGCAGTACTTC. This translates into CSVRAGDRGFYEQYF. V and J are TRBV29-1 and TRBJ2-7, with TRBD1 matching 10 bases. Germline-derived CDR1 and CDR2 are SQVTM and ANQGSEA. The trim removed 6 bases at V and 3 bases at J, leaving 11 bases unmatched. This CDR3 is 15 amino acids long.

This clone came up once. The chain joins TRBV7-3 to TRBJ2-2, with TRBD1 matching 10 bases. With V trimmed by 8 bases and J by 3 bases, 0 bases remained unmatched. CDR1 SGHTA and CDR2 FQGTGA come from the germline V gene. The CDR3 consists of 13 residues. This CDR3 reads CASGQGDTGELFF. The CDR3, as DNA: TGTGCCAGCGGACAGGGGGACACCGGGGAGCTGTTTTTT.

V gene TRBV4-3 combines with J gene TRBJ1-2; 10 bases line up with TRBD1. The germline CDR1 and CDR2 sequences are LGHNA and YSLEER. V dropped 4 bases and J dropped 6; count of bases not matched to a gene: 11. The CDR3 runs to 16 residues. CDR3 DNA sequence: TGCGCCAGCAGCCGCGGGACGGTCGGACAGGGGGATGGCTACACCTTC. Encoded protein: CASSRGTVGQGDGYTF.

A few counts support this clone. The chain recombines TRBV30 with TRBJ1-1; 11 bases agree with TRBD1. The CDR3 contains 12 residues. Germline assignment: CDR1 GTSNPN and CDR2 SVGIG (reference sequence). V shed 5 bases, J shed 5 bases, and the junction held 1 base outside the gene matches. This chain's CDR3 is CAWGDRGTEAFF. The DNA of the CDR3 is TGTGCCTGGGGGGACAGGGGGACTGAAGCTTTCTTT. Looking up the rest from reference TRBV30 and TRBJ1-1 gives the full variable domain: SQTIHQWPATLVQPVGSPLSLECTVEGTSNPNLYWYRQAAGRGLQLLFYSVGIGQISSEVPQNLSASRPQDRQFILSSKKLLLSDSGFYLCAWGDRGTEAFFGQGTRLTVV.